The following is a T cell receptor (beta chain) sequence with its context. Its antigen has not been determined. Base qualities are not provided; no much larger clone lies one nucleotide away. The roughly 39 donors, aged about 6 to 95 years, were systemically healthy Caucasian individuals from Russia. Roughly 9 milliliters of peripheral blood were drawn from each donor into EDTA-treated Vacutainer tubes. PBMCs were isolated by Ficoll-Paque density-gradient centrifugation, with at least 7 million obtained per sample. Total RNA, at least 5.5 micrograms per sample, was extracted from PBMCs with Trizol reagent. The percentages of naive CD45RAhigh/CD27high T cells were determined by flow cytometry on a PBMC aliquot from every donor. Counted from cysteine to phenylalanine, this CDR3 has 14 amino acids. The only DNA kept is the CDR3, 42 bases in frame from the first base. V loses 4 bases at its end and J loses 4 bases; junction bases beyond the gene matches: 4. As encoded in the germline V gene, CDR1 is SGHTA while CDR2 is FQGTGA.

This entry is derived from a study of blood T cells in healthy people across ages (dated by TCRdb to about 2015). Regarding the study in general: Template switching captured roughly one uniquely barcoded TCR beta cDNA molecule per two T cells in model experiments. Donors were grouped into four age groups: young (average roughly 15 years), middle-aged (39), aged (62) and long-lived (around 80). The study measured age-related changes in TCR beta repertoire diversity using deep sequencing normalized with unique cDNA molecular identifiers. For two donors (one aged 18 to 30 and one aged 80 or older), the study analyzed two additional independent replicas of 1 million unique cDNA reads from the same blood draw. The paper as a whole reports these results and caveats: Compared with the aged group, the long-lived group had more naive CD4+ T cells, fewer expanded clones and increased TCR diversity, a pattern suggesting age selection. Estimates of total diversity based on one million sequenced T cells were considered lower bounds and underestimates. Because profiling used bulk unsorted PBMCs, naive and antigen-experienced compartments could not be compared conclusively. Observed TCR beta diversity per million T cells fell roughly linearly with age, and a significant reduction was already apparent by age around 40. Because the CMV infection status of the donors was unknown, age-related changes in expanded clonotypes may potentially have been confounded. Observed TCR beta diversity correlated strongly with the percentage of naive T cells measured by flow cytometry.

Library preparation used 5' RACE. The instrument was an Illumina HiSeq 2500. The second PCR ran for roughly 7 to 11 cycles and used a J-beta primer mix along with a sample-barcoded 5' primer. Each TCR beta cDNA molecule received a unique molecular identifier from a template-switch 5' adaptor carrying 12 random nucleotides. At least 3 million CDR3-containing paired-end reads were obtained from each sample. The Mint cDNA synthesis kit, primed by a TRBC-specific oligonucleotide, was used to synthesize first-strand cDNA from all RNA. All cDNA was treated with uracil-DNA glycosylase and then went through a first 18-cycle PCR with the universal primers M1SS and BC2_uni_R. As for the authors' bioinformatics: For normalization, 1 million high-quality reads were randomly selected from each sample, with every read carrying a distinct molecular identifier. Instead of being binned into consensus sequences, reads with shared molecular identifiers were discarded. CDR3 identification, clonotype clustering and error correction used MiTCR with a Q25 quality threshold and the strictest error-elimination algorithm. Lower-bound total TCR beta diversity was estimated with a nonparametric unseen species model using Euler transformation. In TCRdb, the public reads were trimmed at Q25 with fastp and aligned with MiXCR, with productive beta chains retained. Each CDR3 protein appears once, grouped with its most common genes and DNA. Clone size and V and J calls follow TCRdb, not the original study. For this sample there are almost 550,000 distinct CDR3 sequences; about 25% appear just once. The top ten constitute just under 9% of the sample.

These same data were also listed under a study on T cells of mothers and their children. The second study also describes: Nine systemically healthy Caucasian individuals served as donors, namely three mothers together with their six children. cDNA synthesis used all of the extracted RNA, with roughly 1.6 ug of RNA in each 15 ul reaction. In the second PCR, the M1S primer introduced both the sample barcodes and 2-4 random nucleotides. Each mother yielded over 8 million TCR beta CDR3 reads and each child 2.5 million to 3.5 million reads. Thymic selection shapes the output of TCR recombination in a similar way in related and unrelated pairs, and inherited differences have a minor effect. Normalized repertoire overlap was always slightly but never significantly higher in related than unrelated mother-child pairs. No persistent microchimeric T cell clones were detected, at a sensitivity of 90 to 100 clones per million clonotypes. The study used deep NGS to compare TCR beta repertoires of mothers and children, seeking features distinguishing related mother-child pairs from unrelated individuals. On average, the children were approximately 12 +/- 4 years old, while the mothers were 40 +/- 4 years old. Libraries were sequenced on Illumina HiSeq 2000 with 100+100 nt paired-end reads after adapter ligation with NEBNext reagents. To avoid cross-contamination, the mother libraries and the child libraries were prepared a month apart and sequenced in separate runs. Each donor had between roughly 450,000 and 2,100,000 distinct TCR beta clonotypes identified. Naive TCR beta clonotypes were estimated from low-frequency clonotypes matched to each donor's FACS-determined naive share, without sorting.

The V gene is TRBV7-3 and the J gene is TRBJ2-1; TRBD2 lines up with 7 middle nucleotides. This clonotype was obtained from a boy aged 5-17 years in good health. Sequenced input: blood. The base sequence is TGTGCCAGCAGCTGGGGGGGGGAGTACAATGAGCAGTTCTTC. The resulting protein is CASSWGGEYNEQFF.